The sequence of this TCR beta chain was determined in a study of shared clonotypes between healthy human individuals. A split of CD4+ cells into CD45RA+ naive and CD45RA-negative memory subsets was performed. Here immunoSEQ multiplex PCR was the method, and the copy in TCRdb shows in-frame clones only, minus some. Of over 850,000 clones in the sample, about four fifths were seen once. This clone was counted between two and nine times. Its cognate antigen is unknown. Losses at the gene ends were 2 bases for V and 3 bases for J; bases not matched to a gene: 4. CDR1 MGHDK and CDR2 SYGVNS come from the germline V gene. The CDR3 consists of 15 residues. Overall study findings and caveats: Sharing of clonotypes among donors was expected to vary with sequencing depth.

Specimen: memory CD4+ T cells from PBMCs. As to subset: CD45RA-negative fraction. This sequence joins TRBV25-1 and TRBJ2-1; TRBD2 agrees at 7 bases. The sequence was obtained from a man in his late teens or twenties in good health. Some clones in this sample may be carry-over from other donors' samples. CDR3 sequence (DNA): TGTGCCAGCAGTGAAAGGGGCGGGAGCTACAATGAGCAGTTCTTC. This sequence encodes CASSERGGSYNEQFF.